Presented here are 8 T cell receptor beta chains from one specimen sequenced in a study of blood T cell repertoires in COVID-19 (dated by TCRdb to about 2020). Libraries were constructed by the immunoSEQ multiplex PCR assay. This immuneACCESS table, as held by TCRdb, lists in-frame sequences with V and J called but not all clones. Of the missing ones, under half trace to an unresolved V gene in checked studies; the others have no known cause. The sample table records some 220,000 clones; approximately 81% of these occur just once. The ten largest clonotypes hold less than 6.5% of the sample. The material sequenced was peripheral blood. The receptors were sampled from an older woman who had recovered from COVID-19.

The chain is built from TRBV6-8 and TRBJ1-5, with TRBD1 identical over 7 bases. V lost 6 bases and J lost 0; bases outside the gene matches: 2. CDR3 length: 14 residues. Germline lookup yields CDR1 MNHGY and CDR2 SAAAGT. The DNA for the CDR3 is TGTGCCAGCAGGGGACAGTATAGCAATCAGCCCCAGCATTTT. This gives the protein CASRGQYSNQPQHF.

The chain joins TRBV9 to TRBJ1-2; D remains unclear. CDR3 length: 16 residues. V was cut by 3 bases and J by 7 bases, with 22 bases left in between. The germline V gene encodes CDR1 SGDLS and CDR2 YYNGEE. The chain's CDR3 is CASSGFEWAVEGGYTF. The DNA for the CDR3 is TGTGCCAGCAGCGGGTTTGAGTGGGCCGTCGAAGGTGGCTACACCTTC. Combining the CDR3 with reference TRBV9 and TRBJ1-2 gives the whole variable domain DSGVTQTPKHLITATGQRVTLRCSPRSGDLSVYWYQQSLDQGLQFLIQYYNGEERAKGNILERFSAQQFPDLHSELNLSSLELGDSALYFCASSGFEWAVEGGYTFGSGTRLTVV.

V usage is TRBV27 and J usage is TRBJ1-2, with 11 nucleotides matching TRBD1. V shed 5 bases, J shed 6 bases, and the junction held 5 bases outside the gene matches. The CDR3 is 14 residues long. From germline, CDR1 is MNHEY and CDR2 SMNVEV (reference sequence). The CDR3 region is CASSPQGQGDGYTF. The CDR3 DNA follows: TGTGCCAGCAGTCCCCAGGGACAGGGGGATGGCTACACCTTC.

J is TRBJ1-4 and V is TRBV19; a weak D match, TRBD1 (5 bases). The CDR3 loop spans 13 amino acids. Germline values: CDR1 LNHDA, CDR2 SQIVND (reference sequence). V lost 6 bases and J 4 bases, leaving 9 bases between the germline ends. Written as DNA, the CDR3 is TGTGCCAGTAGGGGGGGGATTAATGAAAAACTGTTTTTT. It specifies CASRGGINEKLFF.

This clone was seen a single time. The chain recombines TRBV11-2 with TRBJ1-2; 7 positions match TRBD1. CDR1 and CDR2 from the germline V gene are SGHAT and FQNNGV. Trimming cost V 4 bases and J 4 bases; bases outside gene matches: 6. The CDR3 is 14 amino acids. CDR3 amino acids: CASSSRQGGYGYTF. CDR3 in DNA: TGTGCCAGCAGCTCGAGACAGGGCGGCTATGGCTACACCTTC.

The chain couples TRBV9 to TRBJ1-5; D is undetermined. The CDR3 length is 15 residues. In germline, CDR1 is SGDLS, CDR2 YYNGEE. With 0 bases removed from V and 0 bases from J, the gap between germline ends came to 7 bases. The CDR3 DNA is TGTGCCAGCAGCGTAGACAGTTCTAGCAATCAGCCCCAGCATTTT. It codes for CASSVDSSSNQPQHF.

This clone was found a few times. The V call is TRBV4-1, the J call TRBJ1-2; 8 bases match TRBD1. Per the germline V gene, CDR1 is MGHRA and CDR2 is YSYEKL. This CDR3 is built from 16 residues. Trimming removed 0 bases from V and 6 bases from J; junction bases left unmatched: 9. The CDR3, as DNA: TGCGCCAGCAGCCAAGAGGGGCAGGGGGCACAAAATGGCTACACCTTC. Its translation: CASSQEGQGAQNGYTF.

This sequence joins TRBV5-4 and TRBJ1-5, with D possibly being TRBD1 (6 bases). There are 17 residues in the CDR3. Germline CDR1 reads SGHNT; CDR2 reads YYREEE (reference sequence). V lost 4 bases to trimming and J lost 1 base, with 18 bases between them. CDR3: CASSPRGGRLSNQPQHF. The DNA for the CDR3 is TGTGCCAGCAGCCCGCGGGGGGGGCGACTGAGCAATCAGCCCCAGCATTTT.